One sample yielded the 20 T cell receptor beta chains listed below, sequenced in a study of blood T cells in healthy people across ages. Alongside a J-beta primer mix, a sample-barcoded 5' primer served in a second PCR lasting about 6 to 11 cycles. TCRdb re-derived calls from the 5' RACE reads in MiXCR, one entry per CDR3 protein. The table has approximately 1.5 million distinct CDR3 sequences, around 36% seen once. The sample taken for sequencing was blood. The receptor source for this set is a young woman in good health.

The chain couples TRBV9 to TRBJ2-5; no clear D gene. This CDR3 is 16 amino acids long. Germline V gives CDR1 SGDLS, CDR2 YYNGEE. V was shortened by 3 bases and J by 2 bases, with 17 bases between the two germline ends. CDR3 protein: CASSEGTRRSQETQYF. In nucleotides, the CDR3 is TGTGCCAGCAGCGAGGGAACGCGACGGTCTCAAGAGACCCAGTACTTC.

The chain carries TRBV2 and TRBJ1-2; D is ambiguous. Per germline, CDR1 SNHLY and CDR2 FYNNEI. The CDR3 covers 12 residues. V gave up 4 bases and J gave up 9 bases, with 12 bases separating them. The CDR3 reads CASSVALQSYTF. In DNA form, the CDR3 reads TGTGCCAGCAGTGTCGCACTCCAGAGCTACACCTTC.

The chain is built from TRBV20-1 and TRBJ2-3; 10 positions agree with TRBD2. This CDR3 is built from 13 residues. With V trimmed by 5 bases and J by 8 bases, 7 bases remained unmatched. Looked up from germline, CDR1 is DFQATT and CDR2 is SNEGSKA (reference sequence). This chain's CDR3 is CSAGLAVGGTQYF. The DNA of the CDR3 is TGCAGTGCTGGACTAGCGGTGGGGGGTACGCAGTATTTT.

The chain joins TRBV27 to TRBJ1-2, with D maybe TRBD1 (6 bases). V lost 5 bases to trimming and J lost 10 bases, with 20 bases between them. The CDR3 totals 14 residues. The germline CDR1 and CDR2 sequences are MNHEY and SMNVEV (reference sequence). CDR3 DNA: TGTGCCAGCAGTGGGGGCATCTGGACAAGGGCCTACACCTTC. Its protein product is CASSGGIWTRAYTF.

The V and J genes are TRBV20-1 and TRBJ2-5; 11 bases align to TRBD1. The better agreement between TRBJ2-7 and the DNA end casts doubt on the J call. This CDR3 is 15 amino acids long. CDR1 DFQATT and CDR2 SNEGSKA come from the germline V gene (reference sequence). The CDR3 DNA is TGCAGTGCTAGAGTTGGGACAGGGGGTGGTAACGAGCAGTACTTC. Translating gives CSARVGTGGGNEQYF.

The CDR3 loop is CASSITGGGRTEAFF. The CDR3 nucleotides are TGTGCCAGCAGCATAACAGGGGGCGGGCGCACTGAAGCTTTCTTT. This chain joins TRBV7-9 and TRBJ1-1; 9 nucleotides agree with TRBD1. V shed 5 bases and J 4 bases; nucleotides not matched to a gene: 8. The CDR3 is 15 amino acids. The V gene's germline CDR1 is SEHNR and CDR2 FQNEAQ (reference sequence).

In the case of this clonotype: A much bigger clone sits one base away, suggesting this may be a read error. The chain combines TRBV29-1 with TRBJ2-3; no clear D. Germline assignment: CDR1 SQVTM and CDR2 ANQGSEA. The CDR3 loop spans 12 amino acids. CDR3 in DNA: TGCAGCGGTGAAGAAGGACCACGGGCGCAGTATTTT. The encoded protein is CSGEEGPRAQYF.

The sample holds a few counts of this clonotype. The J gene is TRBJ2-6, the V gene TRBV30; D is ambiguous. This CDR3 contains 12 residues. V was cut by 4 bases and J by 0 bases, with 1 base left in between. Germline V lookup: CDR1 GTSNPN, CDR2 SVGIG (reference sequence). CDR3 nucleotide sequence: TGTGCCTGGAACTCTGGGGCCAACGTCCTGACTTTC. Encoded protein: CAWNSGANVLTF.

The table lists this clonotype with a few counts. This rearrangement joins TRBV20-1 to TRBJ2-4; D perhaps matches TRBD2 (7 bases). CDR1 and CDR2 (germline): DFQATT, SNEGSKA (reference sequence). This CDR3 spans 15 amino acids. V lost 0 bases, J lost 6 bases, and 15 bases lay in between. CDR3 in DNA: TGCAGTGCTAGAGATCTGGCGGGGGCGGGAAACATTCAGTACTTC. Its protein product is CSARDLAGAGNIQYF.

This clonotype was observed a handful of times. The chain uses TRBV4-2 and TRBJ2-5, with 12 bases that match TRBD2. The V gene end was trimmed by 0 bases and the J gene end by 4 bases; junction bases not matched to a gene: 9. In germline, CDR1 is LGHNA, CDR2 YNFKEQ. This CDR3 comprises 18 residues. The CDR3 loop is CASSQDPLAGGQRETQYF. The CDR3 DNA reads TGTGCCAGCAGCCAAGATCCCCTAGCGGGGGGGCAAAGAGAGACCCAGTACTTC.

DNA for the CDR3: TGTGCCAGCAGTTACTCGGGGACAGGGATCGATGAGCAGTTCTTC. As protein: CASSYSGTGIDEQFF. The genes are TRBV6-5 and TRBJ2-1; 9 bases match TRBD1. Losses at the gene ends were 0 bases for V and 8 bases for J; bases not matched to a gene: 5. The CDR3 is 15 amino acids. The germline V gene has CDR1 MNHEY and CDR2 SVGAGI.

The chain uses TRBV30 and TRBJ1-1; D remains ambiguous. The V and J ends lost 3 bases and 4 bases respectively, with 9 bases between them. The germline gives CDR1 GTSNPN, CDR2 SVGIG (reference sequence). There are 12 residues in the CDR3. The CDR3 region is CAWSTWSTEAFF. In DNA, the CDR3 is TGTGCCTGGAGCACCTGGAGCACTGAAGCTTTCTTT.

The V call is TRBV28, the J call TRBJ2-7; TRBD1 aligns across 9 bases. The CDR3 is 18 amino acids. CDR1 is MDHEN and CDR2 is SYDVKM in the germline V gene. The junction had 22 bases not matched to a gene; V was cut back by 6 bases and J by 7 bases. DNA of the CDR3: TGTGCCAGCAGCCGAAGCAGGGACAGGGTTCGCAAGACGAGGGAGCAGTACTTC. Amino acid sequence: CASSRSRDRVRKTREQYF.

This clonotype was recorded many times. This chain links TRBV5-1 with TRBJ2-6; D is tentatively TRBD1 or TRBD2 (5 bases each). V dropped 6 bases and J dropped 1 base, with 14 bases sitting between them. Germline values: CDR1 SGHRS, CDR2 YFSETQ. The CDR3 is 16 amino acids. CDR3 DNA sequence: TGCGCCAGCAATCCAGGGAGCCTTTCTGGGGCCAACGTCCTGACTTTC. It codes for CASNPGSLSGANVLTF. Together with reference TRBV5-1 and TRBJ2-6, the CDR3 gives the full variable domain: KAGVTQTPRYLIKTRGQQVTLSCSPISGHRSVSWYQQTPGQGLQFLFEYFSETQRNKGNFPGRFSGRQFSNSRSEMNVSTLELGDSALYLCASNPGSLSGANVLTFGAGSRLTVL.

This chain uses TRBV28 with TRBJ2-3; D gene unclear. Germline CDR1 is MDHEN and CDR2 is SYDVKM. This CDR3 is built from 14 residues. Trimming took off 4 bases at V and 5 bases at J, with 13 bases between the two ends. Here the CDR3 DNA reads TGTGCCAGCAGTTCCTTAGGGCAGGAAGATACGCAGTATTTT. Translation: CASSSLGQEDTQYF.

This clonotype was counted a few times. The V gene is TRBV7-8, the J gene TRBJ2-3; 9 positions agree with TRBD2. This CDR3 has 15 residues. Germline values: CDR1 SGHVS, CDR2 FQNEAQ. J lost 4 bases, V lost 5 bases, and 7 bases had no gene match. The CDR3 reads CASSIRTSEADTQYF. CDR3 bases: TGTGCCAGCAGCATACGGACTAGCGAAGCAGATACGCAGTATTTT.

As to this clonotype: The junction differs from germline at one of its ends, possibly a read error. CDR3 residues: CSAKALGSNEQLFF. Written as DNA, the CDR3 is TGCAGTGCGAAGGCTCTCGGCAGTAATGAACAACTGTTTTTT. V is TRBV20-1 and J is TRBJ1-4; D gene unclear. Looked up from germline, CDR1 is DFQATT and CDR2 is SNEGSKA (reference sequence). The CDR3 length is 14 residues.

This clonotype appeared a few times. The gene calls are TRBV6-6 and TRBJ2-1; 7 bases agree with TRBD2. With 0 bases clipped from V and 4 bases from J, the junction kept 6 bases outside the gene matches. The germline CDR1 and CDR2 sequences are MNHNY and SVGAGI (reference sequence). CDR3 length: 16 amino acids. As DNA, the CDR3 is TGTGCCAGCAGTTACTCGAGGGTAGCGGGTTACAATGAGCAGTTCTTC. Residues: CASSYSRVAGYNEQFF.

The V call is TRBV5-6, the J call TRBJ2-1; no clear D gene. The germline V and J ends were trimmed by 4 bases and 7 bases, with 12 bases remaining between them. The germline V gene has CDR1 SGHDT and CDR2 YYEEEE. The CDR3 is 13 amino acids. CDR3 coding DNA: TGTGCCAGCAGCCCTGCGGTCCGGAATGAGCAGTTCTTC. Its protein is CASSPAVRNEQFF.

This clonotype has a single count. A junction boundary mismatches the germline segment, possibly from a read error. The CDR3 coding sequence is TGTGTCAGCAGTGAAATAGCGGGGGGGGGCACAGATACGCAGTATTTT. This sequence encodes CVSSEIAGGGTDTQYF. The chain has TRBV6-1 and TRBJ2-3, with TRBD2 matching 11 bases. Per germline, CDR1 MNHNS and CDR2 SASEGT. The CDR3 covers 16 residues.